This T cell receptor beta chain was identified in a study of cytomegalovirus exposure and HLA in healthy donors. Study results and caveats: The authors listed 164 TCR beta chains as cytomegalovirus-associated.

60 Vbeta and 13 Jbeta primers were used in PCR. Measured with immunoSEQ multiplex PCR; TCRdb has only the in-frame clones, and not every one. This sample carries 50,000 to 60,000 clones, about four fifths of them seen once, and the ten largest clones take approximately 1.4%. Regarding this clone: What it binds is unknown.

The V segment lost 2 bases and the J segment 4 bases; nucleotides outside the gene matches: 3. Germline V gene sequence: CDR1 MNHEY, CDR2 SVGAGI. The CDR3 length is 14 residues. This rearrangement joins TRBV6-5 to TRBJ1-2; 8 positions agree with TRBD1. Material for sequencing was PBMCs. The sequence came from a female donor in good health and CMV-seronegative. CDR3 in amino acids: CASSYNDRGYGYTF. DNA for the CDR3: TGTGCCAGCAGTTACAATGACAGGGGCTATGGCTACACCTTC.